The 14 T cell receptor beta chains given below trace back to one sample, sequenced in a study of blood T cell repertoires in COVID-19. Produced via immunoSEQ multiplex PCR; TCRdb's table is partial and in-frame only. The sample shows around 67,000 clones, about 90% of them seen only once. The sequenced material came from peripheral blood. The receptors come from a human donor in a cohort sampled during active COVID-19.

This chain uses TRBV28 with TRBJ2-7; TRBD1 agrees at 8 bases. CDR1 is MDHEN and CDR2 is SYDVKM in the germline V gene. The CDR3 length is 15 residues. The trim removed 1 base at V and 6 bases at J, leaving 8 bases unmatched. The CDR3: CASSLFVQGAGEQYF. The CDR3 nucleotides are TGTGCCAGCAGTTTATTCGTCCAGGGGGCAGGCGAGCAGTACTTC.

This clone turned up a few times. Here the CDR3 reads CASTWGVWAFF. For the CDR3, the DNA is TGTGCCAGCACTTGGGGAGTGTGGGCTTTCTTT. The chain employs TRBV3-1 (or the pseudogene TRBV3-2) and TRBJ1-1; no firm D call. The CDR3 has 11 amino acids. Germline V lookup: CDR1 LGHDT, CDR2 YNNKEL (reference sequence). V lost 7 bases and J 11 bases, leaving 14 bases between the germline ends.

This clone appeared a single time. The genes are TRBV2 and TRBJ2-6; 9 nucleotides match TRBD1. Unmatched junction bases numbered 8, after V lost 8 bases and J lost 0 bases. The CDR3 runs 17 residues. CDR1 SNHLY and CDR2 FYNNEI come from the germline V gene. The CDR3 DNA follows: TGTGCCAGCGGCCGGACAGGGGCCTTCTCTGGGGCCAACGTCCTGACTTTC. It is translated as CASGRTGAFSGANVLTF.

The chain uses TRBV4-1 and TRBJ2-7; a weak D match, TRBD1 (6 bases). Trimming pared 6 bases from V and 2 bases from J, leaving 17 bases between. Germline lookup yields CDR1 MGHRA and CDR2 YSYEKL. The CDR3 consists of 15 residues. CDR3 coding DNA: TGCGCCAGCAGTCACCTACAGGGAGACACCTACGAGCAGTACTTC. Residues: CASSHLQGDTYEQYF.

The chain carries TRBV30 and TRBJ1-6; D is possibly TRBD1 (6 bases). CDR1 is GTSNPN and CDR2 is SVGIG in the germline V gene (reference sequence). Trimming took 3 bases from V and 10 from J, leaving 13 bases between them. This CDR3 is built from 13 residues. The CDR3 sequence is CAWRPGVGSPLHF. The CDR3 nucleotides are TGTGCCTGGAGGCCAGGGGTGGGGTCACCCCTCCACTTT.

Concerning this clone itself: The same CDR3 can be traced to other DNA sequences in this sample. The rearrangement links TRBV12-5 to TRBJ1-5, with 11 nucleotides matching TRBD1. CDR3 size: 14 residues. CDR1 is LGHNT and CDR2 is FRNRAP in the germline V gene. J was trimmed by 7 bases and V by 5 bases; bases with no gene match: 4. The CDR3 region has the DNA TGTGCTAGTGGTCTCGGGACAGGGGGGCAGCCCCAGCATTTT. Translated, it gives CASGLGTGGQPQHF.

The CDR3 nucleotides read TGTGCCACCAGTGACAGGTCCAGATCGACACCGAACACCGGGGAGCTGTTTTTT. This gives the protein CATSDRSRSTPNTGELFF. V gene TRBV24-1 combines with J gene TRBJ2-2, with D unclear. The CDR3 totals 18 residues. From germline, CDR1 is KGHDR and CDR2 SFDVKD. The V end lost 4 bases, the J end lost 0 bases, and 17 bases lay between the germline ends.

V usage is TRBV6-1 and J usage is TRBJ1-5; D remains ambiguous. The germline V gene has CDR1 MNHNS and CDR2 SASEGT. The V gene lost 2 bases and the J gene lost 1 base, with 12 bases spanning the gap. The CDR3 has 16 amino acids. The CDR3 DNA sequence: TGTGCCAGCAGTGAAATCGCGGGTTACAGCAATCAGCCCCAGCATTTT. It specifies CASSEIAGYSNQPQHF.

CDR3 region: CASSWRDYQPQHF. In DNA, the CDR3 is TGTGCCAGTAGTTGGAGGGATTATCAGCCCCAGCATTTT. The genes are TRBV19 and TRBJ1-5, with unresolved D. CDR1 and CDR2 from the germline V gene are LNHDA and SQIVND (reference sequence). V was shortened by 5 bases and J by 5 bases, with 10 bases between the two germline ends. The length of the CDR3 is 13 residues.

V and J are TRBV5-8 and TRBJ1-3; D is unclear. This CDR3 has 17 residues. Per the germline V gene, CDR1 is SGHTS and CDR2 is YDEGEE. V was shortened by 4 bases and J by 4 bases, with 21 bases between the two germline ends. CDR3 sequence reads: CASSPKREGPPGNTIYF. DNA of the CDR3: TGTGCCAGCAGCCCTAAGAGGGAGGGCCCGCCGGGAAACACCATATATTTT.

The chain uses TRBV28 and TRBJ2-7; D possibly corresponds to TRBD1 (5 bases). The CDR3 sequence is 15 residues long. Germline CDR1 MDHEN, CDR2 SYDVKM. Trimming stripped 1 base from V and 4 bases from J, with 14 bases between. The CDR3 DNA reads as TGTGCCAGCAGTTTATTTCCAGGGCCTGGGTACGAGCAGTACTTC. This gives the protein CASSLFPGPGYEQYF. Full variable domain (rest looked up from reference TRBV28 and TRBJ2-7): DVKVTQSSRYLVKRTGEKVFLECVQDMDHENMFWYRQDPGLGLRLIYFSYDVKMKEKGDIPEGYSVSREKKERFSLILESASTNQTSMYLCASSLFPGPGYEQYFGPGTRLTVT.

This chain connects TRBV28 to TRBJ1-5; TRBD1 agrees at 9 bases. Losses at the gene ends were 4 bases for V and 2 bases for J; bases not matched to a gene: 3. The CDR3 runs to 15 residues. The germline V gene has CDR1 MDHEN and CDR2 SYDVKM. CDR3 sequence reads: CASSSGTGRNQPQHF. The CDR3 coding sequence is TGTGCCAGCAGTTCCGGGACAGGGCGCAATCAGCCCCAGCATTTT.

The chain is built from TRBV6-2 or TRBV6-3 and TRBJ2-3; 9 bases line up with TRBD2. The V gene's germline CDR1 is MNHEY and CDR2 SVGEGT. The CDR3 sequence is 17 residues long. V shed 2 bases, J shed 5 bases, and the junction held 11 bases outside the gene matches. This chain's CDR3 is CASSYTSGLAIGDTQYF. DNA of the CDR3: TGTGCCAGCAGTTACACCTCGGGACTAGCAATTGGAGATACGCAGTATTTT.

About this clone itself: Distinct nucleotide sequences in the sample also encode this CDR3. V and J are TRBV27 and TRBJ2-7, with TRBD2 as a possible D gene (6 bases). The germline gives CDR1 MNHEY, CDR2 SMNVEV (reference sequence). The CDR3 is 11 amino acids. With 8 bases removed from V and 4 bases from J, the gap between germline ends came to 9 bases. CDR3: CASSSGYEQYF. In DNA, the CDR3 is TGTGCCAGCTCAAGCGGGTACGAGCAGTACTTC.